This T cell receptor beta chain came from a study of OX40 agonist ivuxolimab in advanced cancers. Concerning the study at large: Ivuxolimab was an agonistic, fully human IgG2 monoclonal antibody directed against OX40 (CD134), a costimulatory receptor. Intravenous ivuxolimab was administered to patients every 2 weeks at six dose levels: 0.01, 0.1, 0.3, 1.5, 3 and 10 mg/kg. Of the approximately 50 dose-escalation patients, hepatocellular carcinoma was present in about 19, melanoma in some 15, renal cell carcinoma in 9 and head and neck cancer in 9. In the dose-escalation cohort, approximately 83% of patients were male, and the mean age was approximately 60 years with a range of about 20 to 80. Patients were allowed to have had prior anti-PD-1, anti-PD-L1 or anti-CTLA-4 therapy, and approximately 40% of the dose-escalation patients had been treated with checkpoint inhibitors. Partial responses occurred in three dose-escalation patients: two with cutaneous melanoma and one with hepatocellular carcinoma. Peripheral TCRbeta sequencing was intended to test whether TCR sequence diversity was altered and clonal T-cell expansion was caused by ivuxolimab. The paper describes the monotherapy dose-escalation part (N ≈ 52 patients) of the phase I trial of ivuxolimab.

What the research found in general, with its limitations: Low levels of normalized T-cell clonal expansion were also shown by some nonresponding patients. Antigen specificity was not determined for the clonally expanded peripheral T cells. At doses of 0.1 to 3.0 mg/kg, clonal expansion of both CD4+ and CD8+ T cells in blood was seen between baseline and week 6. In partial responders in the 0.1-3.0 mg/kg groups, normalized peripheral clonal expansion was found to be among the lowest, especially among CD8+ T cells. After ivuxolimab, more expanded clones were found on average in CD8+ T cells than in CD4+ T cells.

This clone is regarded as medium-sized (0.01 to 0.1%). It has no known antigen specificity. No base-level quality is on record; no much larger clone is a single base apart. The germline ends are 11 bases apart after V is trimmed by 0 bases and J by 5 bases. The germline V gene sets CDR1 to SGHAT and CDR2 to FQNNGV. The CDR3 sequence holds 15 residues, the cysteine and phenylalanine included. Only the CDR3 DNA is retained, 45 bases long and in frame from the first base. The trial excluded patients who had a history of autoimmune disease or were on systemic immunosuppression. Peripheral blood for TCR sequencing was collected from all dose cohorts at baseline, on cycle 4 day 1, and on cycle 7 day 1. The samples were drawn from a first-in-human, open-label, multicenter phase I dose-escalation trial of ivuxolimab. Adults with locally advanced or metastatic melanoma, renal cell, hepatocellular, or head and neck squamous cell carcinoma were enrolled in the trial. Before TCR sequencing, CD4+ and CD8+ T cells were separately sorted from peripheral blood.

To sequence the TCRbeta CDR3 region, genomic DNA was isolated from the sorted cells. TCRbeta CDR3 regions were sequenced using the immunoSEQ Assay. This is the immuneACCESS table as TCRdb keeps it, with only in-frame sequences that have V and J called. A part of the clones is gone; compared with another copy, unresolved V genes explain less than half, and the rest is unexplained. The sample profile shows around 20,000 clones; 74% of them were found once. The ten largest make up more than 25% of the sample. The sample was CD4+ or CD8+ T cells sorted from blood, taken in a trial of the OX40 agonist ivuxolimab. This chain is built from TRBV11-2 and TRBJ1-5; no D segment can be confidently identified. This TCR came from an adult with an advanced solid tumor such as melanoma, head and neck, liver or kidney cancer. The DNA is as follows: TGTGCCAGCAGCTTAGAAGGGAGGGAGGATCAGCCCCAGCATTTT. The translation is CASSLEGREDQPQHF. Full variable domain (CDR3 extended with the reference TRBV11-2 and TRBJ1-5 proteins): EAGVAQSPRYKIIEKRQSVAFWCNPISGHATLYWYQQILGQGPKLLIQFQNNGVVDDSQLPKDRFSAERLKGVDSTLKIQPAKLEDSAVYLCASSLEGREDQPQHFGDGTRLSIL.